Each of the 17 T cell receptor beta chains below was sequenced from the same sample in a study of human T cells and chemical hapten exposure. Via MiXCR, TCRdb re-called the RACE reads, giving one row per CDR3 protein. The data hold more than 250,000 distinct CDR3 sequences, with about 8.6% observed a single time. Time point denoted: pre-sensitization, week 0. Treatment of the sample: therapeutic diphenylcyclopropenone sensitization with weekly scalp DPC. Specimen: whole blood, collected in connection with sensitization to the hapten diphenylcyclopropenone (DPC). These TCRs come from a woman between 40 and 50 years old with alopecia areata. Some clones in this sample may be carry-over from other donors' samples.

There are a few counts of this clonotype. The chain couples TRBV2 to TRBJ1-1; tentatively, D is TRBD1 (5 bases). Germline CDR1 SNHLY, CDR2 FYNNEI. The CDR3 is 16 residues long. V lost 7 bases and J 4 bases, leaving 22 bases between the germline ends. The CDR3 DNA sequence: TGTGCCAGCACACCCCGGCTTCTCAGGGTTGGCACTGAAGCTTTCTTT. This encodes CASTPRLLRVGTEAFF. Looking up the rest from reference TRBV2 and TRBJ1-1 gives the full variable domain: EPEVTQTPSHQVTQMGQEVILRCVPISNHLYFYWYRQILGQKVEFLVSFYNNEISEKSEIFDDQFSVERPDGSNFTLKIRSTKLEDSAMYFCASTPRLLRVGTEAFFGQGTRLTVV.

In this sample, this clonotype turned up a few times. The CDR3 loop reads CASTLPQGGGYNEQFF. In nucleotides, the CDR3 is TGTGCCAGCACCCTACCACAGGGTGGGGGGTACAATGAGCAGTTCTTC. The gene calls are TRBV6-1 and TRBJ2-1; TRBD1 or TRBD2 may be the D gene (6 bases each). V shed 7 bases and J shed 4 bases, with 20 bases lying between them. The CDR3 length is 16 residues. CDR1 is MNHNS and CDR2 is SASEGT in the germline V gene.

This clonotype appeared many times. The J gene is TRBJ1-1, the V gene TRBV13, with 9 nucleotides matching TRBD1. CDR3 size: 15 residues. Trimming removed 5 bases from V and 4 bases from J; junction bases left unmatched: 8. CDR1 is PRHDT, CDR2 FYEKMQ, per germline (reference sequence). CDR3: CASSPLGQGSTEAFF. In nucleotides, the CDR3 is TGTGCCAGCAGCCCATTGGGACAGGGAAGCACTGAAGCTTTCTTT. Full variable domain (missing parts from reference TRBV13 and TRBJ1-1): AAGVIQSPRHLIKEKRETATLKCYPIPRHDTVYWYQQGPGQDPQFLISFYEKMQSDKGSIPDRFSAQQFSDYHSELNMSSLELGDSALYFCASSPLGQGSTEAFFGQGTRLTVV.

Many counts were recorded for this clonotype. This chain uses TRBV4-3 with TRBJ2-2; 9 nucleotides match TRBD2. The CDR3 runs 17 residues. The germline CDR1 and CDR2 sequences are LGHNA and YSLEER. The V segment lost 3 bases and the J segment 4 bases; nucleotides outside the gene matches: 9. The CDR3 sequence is CASSHDYSGSRTGELFF. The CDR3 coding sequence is TGCGCCAGCAGCCATGATTATAGCGGGAGCCGCACCGGGGAGCTGTTTTTT.

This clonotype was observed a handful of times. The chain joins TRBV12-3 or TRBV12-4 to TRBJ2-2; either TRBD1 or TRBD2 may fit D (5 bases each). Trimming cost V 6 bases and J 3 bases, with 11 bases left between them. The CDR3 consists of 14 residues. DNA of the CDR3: TGTGCCAGCAGCTCCCAGGGACACACCGGGGAGCTGTTTTTT. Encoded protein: CASSSQGHTGELFF.

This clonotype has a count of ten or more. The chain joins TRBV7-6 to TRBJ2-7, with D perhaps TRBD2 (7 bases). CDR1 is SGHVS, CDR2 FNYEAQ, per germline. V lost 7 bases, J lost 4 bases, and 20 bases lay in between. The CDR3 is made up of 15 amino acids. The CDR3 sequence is CASTILGGGFYEQYF. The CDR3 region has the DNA TGTGCCAGCACCATTTTAGGGGGGGGCTTTTACGAGCAGTACTTC.

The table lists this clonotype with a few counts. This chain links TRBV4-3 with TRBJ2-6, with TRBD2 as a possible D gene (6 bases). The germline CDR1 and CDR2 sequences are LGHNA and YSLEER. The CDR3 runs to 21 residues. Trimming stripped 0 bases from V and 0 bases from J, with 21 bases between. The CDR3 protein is CASSQEPPRSGLSSGANVLTF. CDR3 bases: TGCGCCAGCAGCCAAGAGCCCCCCAGGAGCGGGTTGTCCTCTGGGGCCAACGTCCTGACTTTC.

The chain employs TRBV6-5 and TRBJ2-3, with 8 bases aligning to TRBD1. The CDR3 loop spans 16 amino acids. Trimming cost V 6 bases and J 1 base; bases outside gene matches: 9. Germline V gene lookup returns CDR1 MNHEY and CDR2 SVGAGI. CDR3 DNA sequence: TGTGCCAGCAGCCTGGTGACAGGGGTTGGCACAGATACGCAGTATTTT. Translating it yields CASSLVTGVGTDTQYF.

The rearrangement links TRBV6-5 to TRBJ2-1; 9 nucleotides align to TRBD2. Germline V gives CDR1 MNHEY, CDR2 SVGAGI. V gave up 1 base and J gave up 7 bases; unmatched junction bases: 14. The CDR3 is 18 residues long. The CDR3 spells CASSYWAGGRIAVNEQFF. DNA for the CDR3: TGTGCCAGCAGTTACTGGGCGGGGGGGAGGATAGCGGTTAATGAGCAGTTCTTC.

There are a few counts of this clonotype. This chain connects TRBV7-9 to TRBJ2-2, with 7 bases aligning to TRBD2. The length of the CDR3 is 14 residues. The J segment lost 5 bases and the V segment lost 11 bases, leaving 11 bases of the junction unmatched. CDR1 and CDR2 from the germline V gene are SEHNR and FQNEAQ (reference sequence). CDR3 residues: CAGSRAGVTGELFF. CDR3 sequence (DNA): TGTGCCGGCTCTCGGGCGGGAGTGACCGGGGAGCTGTTTTTT.

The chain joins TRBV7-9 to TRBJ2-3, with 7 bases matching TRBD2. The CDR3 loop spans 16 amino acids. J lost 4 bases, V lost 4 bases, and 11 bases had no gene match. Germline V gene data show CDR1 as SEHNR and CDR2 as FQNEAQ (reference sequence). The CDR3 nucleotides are TGTGCCAGCAGCTCTAGACGGGGAGGGCCGTCAGATACGCAGTATTTT. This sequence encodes CASSSRRGGPSDTQYF.

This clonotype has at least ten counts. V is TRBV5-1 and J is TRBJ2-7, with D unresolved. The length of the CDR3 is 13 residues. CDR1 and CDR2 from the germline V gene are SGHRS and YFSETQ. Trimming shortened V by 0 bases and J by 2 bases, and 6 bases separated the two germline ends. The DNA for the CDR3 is TGCGCCAGCAGCTTGGACCAGCCCTACGAGCAGTACTTC. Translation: CASSLDQPYEQYF.

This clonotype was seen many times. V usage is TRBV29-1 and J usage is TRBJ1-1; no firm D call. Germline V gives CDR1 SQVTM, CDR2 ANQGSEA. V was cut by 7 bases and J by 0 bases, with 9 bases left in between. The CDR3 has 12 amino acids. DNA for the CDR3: TGCAGCGCCGGAAGGATGAACACTGAAGCTTTCTTT. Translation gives CSAGRMNTEAFF. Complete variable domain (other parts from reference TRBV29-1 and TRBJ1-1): SAVISQKPSRDICQRGTSLTIQCQVDSQVTMMFWYRQQPGQSLTLIATANQGSEATYESGFVIDKFPISRPNLTFSTLTVSNMSPEDSSIYLCSAGRMNTEAFFGQGTRLTVV.

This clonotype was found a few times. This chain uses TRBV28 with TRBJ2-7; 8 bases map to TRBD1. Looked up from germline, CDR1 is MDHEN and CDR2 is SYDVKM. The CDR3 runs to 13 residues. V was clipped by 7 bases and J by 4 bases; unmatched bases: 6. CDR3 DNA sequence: TGTGCCAGCATCGGACAGGGACGGTACGAGCAGTACTTC. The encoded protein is CASIGQGRYEQYF. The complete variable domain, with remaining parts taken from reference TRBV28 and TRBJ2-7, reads DVKVTQSSRYLVKRTGEKVFLECVQDMDHENMFWYRQDPGLGLRLIYFSYDVKMKEKGDIPEGYSVSREKKERFSLILESASTNQTSMYLCASIGQGRYEQYFGPGTRLTVT.

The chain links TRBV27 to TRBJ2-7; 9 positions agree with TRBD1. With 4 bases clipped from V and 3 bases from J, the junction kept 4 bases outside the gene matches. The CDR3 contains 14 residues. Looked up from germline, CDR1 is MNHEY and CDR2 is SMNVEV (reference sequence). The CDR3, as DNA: TGTGCCAGCAGTTCCCGACAGGGGGACTACGAGCAGTACTTC. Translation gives CASSSRQGDYEQYF.

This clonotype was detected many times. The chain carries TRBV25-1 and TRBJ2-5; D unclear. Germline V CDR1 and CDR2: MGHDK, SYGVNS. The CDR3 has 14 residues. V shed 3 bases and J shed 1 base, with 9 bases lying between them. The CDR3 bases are TGTGCCAGCAGTGACCCACTCGGCCAAGAGACCCAGTACTTC. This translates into CASSDPLGQETQYF.

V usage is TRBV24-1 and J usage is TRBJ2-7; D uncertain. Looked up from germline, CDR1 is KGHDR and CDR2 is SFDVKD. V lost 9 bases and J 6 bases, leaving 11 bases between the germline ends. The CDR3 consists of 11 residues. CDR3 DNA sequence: TGTGCCACCGGACCCTGGGGCGAGCAGTACTTC. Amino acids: CATGPWGEQYF.